Below, 29 T cell receptor beta chains from the same sample are listed, as sequenced in a study of spatial heterogeneity in lung cancer. These TCRs' antigens remain unknown. Regarding time point: sample taken at primary tumor resection. Points from the study as a whole: It was found that expanded intratumoral alpha and beta TCR counts tracked tumor mutation counts.

TCRdb analysed the 5' RACE reads with MiXCR anew, one entry per CDR3 protein. The sample comprises around 12,000 distinct CDR3 sequences, less than 6.5% of which are singletons, and 11% rests with the top ten. The input for sequencing was lung tumor tissue, taken at surgery. These TCRs come from a female donor with early-stage non-small cell lung cancer.

In its sample, this clonotype ranks as medium-sized. Within a library made for alpha chains, this beta chain is off target, and its count is uninformative. V is TRBV12-3 or TRBV12-4 and J is TRBJ1-1; no reliable D call. V was cut by 7 bases and J by 1 base, with 10 bases left in between. The CDR3 spans 13 residues. This CDR3 reads CASTKAENTEAFF. The CDR3 region has the DNA TGTGCCAGCACCAAGGCGGAGAACACTGAAGCTTTCTTT.

Ten or more counts support this clonotype. For a library built for alpha chains, this beta chain is a stray read; little rests on its size. J is TRBJ2-7 and V is TRBV24-1; D gene ambiguous. From germline, CDR1 is KGHDR and CDR2 SFDVKD. This CDR3 is 9 amino acids long. The ends were cut back, 8 bases at V and 6 bases at J, with 4 bases in the middle. DNA for the CDR3: TGTGCCACCACGGGCGAGCAGTACTTC. It encodes CATTGEQYF.

This clonotype was recorded at least ten times. With the library built for alpha chains, this beta chain is off target and its frequency is not meaningful. This chain joins TRBV11-2 and TRBJ2-7; tentative D call: TRBD2 (6 bases). Germline CDR1 SGHAT, CDR2 FQNNGV. Between the trimmed V and J ends, which lost 5 bases and 3 bases, there was a span of 11 bases. The CDR3 has 13 residues. CDR3 region: CASSPGLDYEQYF. Written as DNA, the CDR3 is TGTGCCAGCAGCCCGGGACTTGACTACGAGCAGTACTTC.

This clonotype has ten or more counts. This beta chain was picked up by a library intended for alpha chains and is off target, so its count carries little meaning. The chain employs TRBV20-1 and TRBJ2-3; D is unresolved. V gave up 6 bases and J gave up 9 bases, with 13 bases separating them. This CDR3 comprises 11 residues. Germline CDR1 DFQATT, CDR2 SNEGSKA (reference sequence). The CDR3 nucleotides are TGCAGTGCGCAGCCCCGTGAGACGCAGTATTTT. This sequence encodes CSAQPRETQYF.

Many counts were recorded for this clonotype. This beta chain was picked up by a library intended for alpha chains and is off target, so its count carries little meaning. The genes are TRBV27 and TRBJ2-2; TRBD1 is a possible D gene (5 bases). Trimming pared 2 bases from V and 4 bases from J, leaving 11 bases between. The germline CDR1 and CDR2 sequences are MNHEY and SMNVEV (reference sequence). The CDR3 consists of 15 residues. The CDR3 spells CASSLRGFGTGELFF. The CDR3 bases are TGTGCCAGCAGTTTAAGGGGCTTCGGCACCGGGGAGCTGTTTTTT.

By sample fraction, this clonotype is medium-sized (0.01 to 0.1%). This beta chain slipped into a library made for alpha chains as a stray read, so its size is not meaningful. V is TRBV5-1 and J is TRBJ1-4, with 7 nucleotides matching TRBD1. J was trimmed by 3 bases and V by 2 bases; bases with no gene match: 7. The CDR3 has 16 residues. Germline lookup yields CDR1 SGHRS and CDR2 YFSETQ. DNA for the CDR3: TGCGCCAGCAGCTTCCGTCGACAGGGACCTAATGAAAAACTGTTTTTT. Translated: CASSFRRQGPNEKLFF. The variable domain in full, with the rest retrieved from reference TRBV5-1 and TRBJ1-4, is KAGVTQTPRYLIKTRGQQVTLSCSPISGHRSVSWYQQTPGQGLQFLFEYFSETQRNKGNFPGRFSGRQFSNSRSEMNVSTLELGDSALYLCASSFRRQGPNEKLFFGSGTQLSVL.

This clonotype has at least ten counts. The library was designed around alpha chains, so this beta chain is a stray read whose abundance carries little weight. The V call is TRBV4-2, the J call TRBJ2-3; no firm D call. Germline CDR1 LGHNA, CDR2 YNFKEQ. Deletions cut 1 base from V and 0 bases from J, with 5 bases between. This CDR3 is 14 amino acids long. In DNA form, the CDR3 reads TGTGCCAGCAGCCAAGGACTTAGCACAGATACGCAGTATTTT. This sequence encodes CASSQGLSTDTQYF.

At least ten counts were recorded for this clonotype. This beta chain slipped into a library made for alpha chains as a stray read, so its size is not meaningful. The rearrangement links TRBV6-2 or TRBV6-3 to TRBJ1-1, with D unresolved. Looked up from germline, CDR1 is MNHEY and CDR2 is SVGEGT. The V end was cut by 5 bases, the J end by 8 bases, with 9 bases between. There are 11 residues in the CDR3. This CDR3 reads CASSRRAEAFF. The CDR3 DNA sequence: TGTGCCAGCAGTCGGAGGGCAGAAGCTTTCTTT.

By share, this clonotype counts as medium-sized (0.01 to 0.1%). This beta chain came through as a stray read in a library set up for alpha chains, and its size says little. The chain combines TRBV6-5 with TRBJ2-6, with unresolved D. Per the germline V gene, CDR1 is MNHEY and CDR2 is SVGAGI. This CDR3 spans 14 amino acids. The V end was cut by 5 bases, the J end by 2 bases, with 7 bases between. In DNA form, the CDR3 reads TGTGCCAGCAGTAGGTTTGCTGGGGCCAACGTCCTGACTTTC. It specifies CASSRFAGANVLTF.

This clonotype was seen a few times. As an off-target read in a library built for alpha chains, this beta chain has a frequency of little significance. The chain couples TRBV19 to TRBJ1-1; D possibly corresponds to TRBD1 (6 bases). Germline CDR1 reads LNHDA; CDR2 reads SQIVND (reference sequence). The germline V and J ends were trimmed by 0 bases and 3 bases, with 17 bases remaining between them. The CDR3 sequence is 17 residues long. CDR3 in amino acids: CASSIDRASGAHTEAFF. Written as DNA, the CDR3 is TGTGCCAGTAGTATAGATAGGGCGTCAGGGGCACACACTGAAGCTTTCTTT.

Many counts were recorded for this clonotype. The library was prepared for alpha chains; this beta chain is a stray read, so its frequency means little. The V call is TRBV10-3, the J call TRBJ2-7; 12 bases map to TRBD1. Germline assignment: CDR1 ENHRY and CDR2 SYGVKD. The CDR3 has 13 residues. V gave up 6 bases and J gave up 7 bases; unmatched junction bases: 4. The CDR3 loop reads CAIRGQGAGEQYF. The CDR3 DNA is TGTGCCATCAGGGGACAGGGGGCGGGGGAGCAGTACTTC.

By share, this clonotype counts as medium-sized (0.01 to 0.1%). Since the library was made to target alpha chains, this beta chain is a stray read and its abundance is not meaningful. This sequence joins TRBV12-3 or TRBV12-4 and TRBJ2-7; 7 positions agree with TRBD1. CDR3 size: 14 residues. V lost 5 bases, J lost 3 bases, and 7 bases stayed unmatched. CDR3 loop: CASSQRQGNYEQYF. CDR3 DNA: TGTGCCAGCAGTCAGAGACAGGGTAACTACGAGCAGTACTTC.

This clonotype appeared many times. This beta chain is a stray read from a library made for alpha chains; its abundance is not meaningful. The chain is built from TRBV7-2 and TRBJ2-7; TRBD2 agrees at 8 bases. Unmatched junction bases numbered 6, after V lost 1 base and J lost 4 bases. CDR1 is SGHTA, CDR2 FQGNSA, per germline. The CDR3 loop spans 15 amino acids. CDR3 protein: CASSLGPGGTYEQYF. The CDR3 nucleotides are TGTGCCAGCAGCTTAGGACCGGGGGGGACTTACGAGCAGTACTTC.

This clonotype was picked up many times. This beta chain is off target for a library built for alpha chains, so its abundance means little. V is TRBV2 and J is TRBJ2-7, with 7 bases fitting TRBD2. CDR3 length: 15 amino acids. V lost 8 bases and J lost 6; bases outside the gene matches: 16. Per germline, CDR1 SNHLY and CDR2 FYNNEI. The CDR3: CASVGLPSGLGEQYF. The CDR3 DNA sequence: TGTGCCAGCGTGGGGCTACCTAGCGGTCTGGGCGAGCAGTACTTC.

Many counts were recorded for this clonotype. In a library made to pick up alpha chains, this beta chain is a stray read with a size that means little. The genes are TRBV5-1 and TRBJ2-2; no firm D call. The CDR3 is 13 residues long. Germline CDR1 and CDR2: SGHRS and YFSETQ. V lost 0 bases and J lost 4, with 4 bases in between. CDR3 DNA sequence: TGCGCCAGCAGCTTGGATTCCACCGGGGAGCTGTTTTTT. This translates into CASSLDSTGELFF.

This clonotype was detected ten times or more. This beta chain came through as a stray read in a library set up for alpha chains, and its size says little. The rearrangement joins TRBV7-9 to TRBJ1-1, with D hard to call. This CDR3 contains 15 residues. V was pared by 1 base and J by 3 bases, with 12 bases between. Germline V CDR1 and CDR2: SEHNR, FQNEAQ (reference sequence). In nucleotides, the CDR3 is TGTGCCAGCAGCTTAGGTGGCGGGATATACACTGAAGCTTTCTTT. Translating gives CASSLGGGIYTEAFF.

There are many counts of this clonotype. A library prepared for alpha chains yielded this beta chain as an off-target read; its size is of little meaning. The CDR3 spells CASSPRTSGGPGDTQYF. DNA for the CDR3: TGTGCCAGCAGTCCGAGGACTAGCGGGGGGCCGGGAGATACGCAGTATTTT. The rearrangement links TRBV12-3 or TRBV12-4 to TRBJ2-3, with TRBD2 matching over 14 bases. This CDR3 comprises 17 residues. Trimming cost V 5 bases and J 5 bases; bases outside gene matches: 9.

This clonotype was counted at least ten times. For a library built for alpha chains, this beta chain is a stray read; little rests on its size. The J gene is TRBJ1-5, the V gene TRBV21-1; TRBD1 is the table's D call and was not checked against the DNA. TRBV21-1 is a listed pseudogene. This CDR3 region has 18 residues. CDR3 in DNA: TGTGCCAGCAGCCCCCTGGGATGGACAAAGTATAGCAATCAGCCCCAGCATTTT. This gives the protein CASSPLGWTKYSNQPQHF.

This clonotype was found many times. This beta chain appears as a stray read in a library generated for alpha chains; its size is not informative. The genes are TRBV20-1 and TRBJ1-6; no firm D call. The germline CDR1 and CDR2 sequences are DFQATT and SNEGSKA (reference sequence). V lost 7 bases to trimming and J lost 0 bases, with 13 bases between them. This CDR3 spans 15 amino acids. As DNA, the CDR3 is TGCAGTGGATTCGGGAGGAGCTCCTATAATTCACCCCTCCACTTT. It encodes CSGFGRSSYNSPLHF.

In this sample, this clonotype turned up many times. This beta chain is an unintended read in a library built for alpha chains; its size means little. This chain connects TRBV9 to TRBJ2-2; tentative D call: TRBD1 (5 bases). CDR3 length equals 13 residues. In germline, CDR1 is SGDLS, CDR2 YYNGEE. Trimming stripped 4 bases from V and 5 bases from J, with 9 bases between. In DNA, the CDR3 is TGTGCCAGCAGCTCTAGGGGTACCGGGGAGCTGTTTTTT. This gives the protein CASSSRGTGELFF.

This clonotype appeared many times. A library prepared for alpha chains yielded this beta chain as an off-target read; its size is of little meaning. This chain uses TRBV2 with TRBJ2-3; D not certain. From germline, CDR1 is SNHLY and CDR2 FYNNEI. Trimming took 6 bases from V and 2 from J, leaving 3 bases between them. This CDR3 is 11 amino acids long. CDR3 sequence: CASRITDTQYF. CDR3 in DNA: TGTGCCAGCAGAATCACAGATACGCAGTATTTT.

There are many counts of this clonotype. This beta chain is an off-target read within a library intended for alpha chains, so its frequency means little. The chain joins TRBV5-1 to TRBJ1-1; TRBD1 might be the D (6 bases). The V end was cut by 4 bases, the J end by 4 bases, with 17 bases between. The germline V gene encodes CDR1 SGHRS and CDR2 YFSETQ. The CDR3 consists of 15 residues. CDR3 in amino acids: CASSAFLGARTEAFF. In DNA, the CDR3 is TGCGCCAGCAGCGCATTCTTGGGGGCGCGCACTGAAGCTTTCTTT.

This clonotype was seen repeatedly, ten times or more. For a library built for alpha chains, this beta chain is a stray read; little rests on its size. The V call is TRBV4-1, the J call TRBJ1-5, with 8 bases lining up with TRBD1. This CDR3 is built from 15 residues. V was clipped by 1 base and J by 6 bases; unmatched bases: 5. Germline V lookup: CDR1 MGHRA, CDR2 YSYEKL. The CDR3 coding sequence is TGCGCCAGCAGCCAAGGACAGGGGTCTTTTCAGCCCCAGCATTTT. Translated: CASSQGQGSFQPQHF.

In this sample, this clonotype is medium-sized. This beta chain appears as a stray read in a library generated for alpha chains; its size is not informative. V usage is TRBV13 and J usage is TRBJ2-1; tentative D call: TRBD1 (6 bases). From germline, CDR1 is PRHDT and CDR2 FYEKMQ (reference sequence). This CDR3 has 15 amino acids. V was trimmed by 3 bases and J by 0 bases, leaving 9 bases between them. This CDR3 reads CASSFRDNSYNEQFF. CDR3 nucleotide sequence: TGTGCCAGCAGCTTCAGGGACAACTCCTACAATGAGCAGTTCTTC.

This clonotype was seen at least ten times. In a library made to pick up alpha chains, this beta chain is a stray read with a size that means little. The CDR3 bases are TGCAGTGCTAGGGGACAGGGGTGGACCGGGGAGCTGTTTTTT. Encoded protein: CSARGQGWTGELFF. V and J are TRBV20-1 and TRBJ2-2, with 10 bases fitting TRBD1. The CDR3 length is 14 residues. Trimming took 3 bases from V and 5 from J; bases not matched to a gene: 3. Germline V CDR1 and CDR2: DFQATT, SNEGSKA (reference sequence).

The sample holds many counts of this clonotype. This beta chain is off target for a library built for alpha chains, so its abundance means little. This chain uses TRBV11-2 with TRBJ1-1; unclear D gene. The CDR3 totals 16 residues. V lost 0 bases, J lost 11 bases, and 22 bases lay in between. Germline CDR1 and CDR2: SGHAT and FQNNGV. The CDR3 DNA sequence: TGTGCCAGCAGCTTAGATCCAGGACGGTCAAATAGGGCGGCTTTCTTT. It is translated as CASSLDPGRSNRAAFF.

This clonotype was seen at least ten times. Because this beta chain is a stray read in a library intended to capture alpha chains, its abundance should not be given much weight. The J gene is TRBJ1-5, the V gene TRBV24-1; D call uncertain. CDR1 KGHDR and CDR2 SFDVKD come from the germline V gene. This CDR3 is 15 amino acids long. The V gene lost 5 bases and the J gene lost 4 bases, with 14 bases spanning the gap. CDR3 DNA: TGTGCCACCAGTGGTCGGGAAGGAACAAATCAGCCCCAGCATTTT. Protein sequence: CATSGREGTNQPQHF.

This clonotype is medium-sized within its sample. The library was designed around alpha chains, so this beta chain is a stray read whose abundance carries little weight. The chain is built from TRBV3-1 and TRBJ1-6, with 9 bases that match TRBD1. Germline CDR1 is LGHDT and CDR2 is YNNKEL (reference sequence). The CDR3 is 15 residues long. V trimming: 4 bases; J trimming: 11 bases; junction bases outside the gene matches: 9. CDR3 sequence (DNA): TGTGCCAGCAGCCCCTTGACAGGGGGAGTACCACCCCTCCACTTT. Protein product: CASSPLTGGVPPLHF.

In this sample, this clonotype turned up many times. A library prepared for alpha chains yielded this beta chain as an off-target read; its size is of little meaning. The chain has TRBV29-1 and TRBJ2-7; D tentatively reads TRBD1 or TRBD2 (5 bases each). Deletions cut 5 bases from V and 8 bases from J, with 16 bases between. CDR1 is SQVTM and CDR2 is ANQGSEA in the germline V gene. The CDR3 extends over 12 amino acids. In DNA form, the CDR3 reads TGCAGCGTTATGGGGGTAGGCACGAAGCAGTACTTC. Its translation: CSVMGVGTKQYF.